The rows below give T cell receptor beta chains drawn from one sample of a study of T cells after yellow fever vaccination. TCRdb re-called the 5' RACE reads with MiXCR, one entry per CDR3 protein. The sample has tens of thousands of distinct CDR3 sequences; 6.5% to 8% are singletons. The sample in question was CD8+ T cells sorted from PBMCs, obtained 15 days after the yellow fever booster vaccination. The receptors shown here come from a man aged 25-45 years who received the YFV17D yellow fever vaccine. Each CDR3 is given with its conserved first and last residue. D genes are given only for firm matches. Part of the rows lack a size; the others show once, few, many or a class for expanded clones.

j_call v_call clone_size cdr3_length d_call cdr3_aa cdr3_nt
TRBJ2-3 TRBV10-2 many 13 TRBD2 CASSRGGGDTQYF TGCGCCAGCAGCCGCGGGGGGGGTGATACGCAGTATTTT
TRBJ1-1 TRBV4-1 many 13 - CASSQDHPTGAFF TGCGCCAGCAGCCAAGATCACCCCACGGGAGCTTTCTTT
TRBJ2-5 TRBV25-1 many 13 - CASSEWGQETQYF TGTGCCAGCAGTGAATGGGGGCAAGAGACCCAGTACTTC
TRBJ2-1 TRBV20-1 many 15 TRBD2 CSAIFPTSGYNEQFF TGCAGTGCTATTTTCCCCACTAGCGGATACAATGAGCAGTTCTTC
TRBJ2-3 TRBV27 many 13 - CASSFFPHDTQYF TGTGCCAGCAGTTTTTTCCCGCATGATACGCAGTATTTT
TRBJ2-3 TRBV7-2 many 11 - CASRNRDTQYF TGTGCCAGCAGGAACAGGGATACGCAGTATTTT
TRBJ1-4 TRBV9 - 13 - CASSAGNHEKLFF TGTGCCAGCAGCGCCGGGAATCATGAAAAACTGTTTTTT
TRBJ2-1 TRBV5-4 few 15 - CASSSDSVSYNEQFF TGTGCCAGCAGCTCGGACAGCGTCTCCTACAATGAGCAGTTCTTC
TRBJ2-5 TRBV19 many 17 TRBD1 CASSIVHRGFLKETQYF TGTGCCAGTAGTATAGTACACAGGGGCTTTTTAAAAGAGACCCAGTACTTC
TRBJ2-1 TRBV7-9 many 16 TRBD2 CASSLVSSGNSNEQFF TGTGCCAGCAGCTTAGTATCTAGCGGGAATTCTAATGAGCAGTTCTTC
TRBJ2-7 TRBV5-6 many 14 TRBD2 CASSLTSGYYEQYF TGTGCCAGCAGCCTGACTAGCGGATACTACGAGCAGTACTTC
TRBJ2-5 TRBV12-3/TRBV12-4 many 16 - CASSPGLSPGQETQYF TGTGCCAGCAGTCCCGGACTTTCACCGGGCCAAGAGACCCAGTACTTC
TRBJ1-6 TRBV28 many 13 - CASSPPGGEDLHF TGTGCCAGCAGTCCGCCCGGCGGTGAGGACCTCCACTTT
TRBJ1-3 TRBV19 - 13 - CASKKVAGNTIYF TGTGCCAGTAAGAAGGTGGCGGGAAACACCATATATTTT
TRBJ2-7 TRBV27 many 14 TRBD1 CASSEPGTGHEQYF TGTGCCAGCAGTGAACCGGGGACAGGGCACGAGCAGTACTTC
TRBJ2-1 TRBV29-1 many 15 TRBD2 CSVPEVLAGDNEQFF TGCAGCGTGCCTGAGGTTCTAGCGGGAGACAATGAGCAGTTCTTC
TRBJ2-2 TRBV9 many 15 - CASSNKGTYTGELFF TGTGCCAGCAGCAACAAGGGGACTTACACCGGGGAGCTGTTTTTT
TRBJ1-2 TRBV20-1 many 17 TRBD1 CSAGGQTGDGSSYGYTF TGCAGTGCTGGAGGACAGACAGGGGACGGATCTAGCTATGGCTACACCTTC